This T cell receptor (beta chain) was profiled in a study of blood T cells in healthy people across ages. Samples each had at least 5 micrograms of total RNA extracted. V was clipped by 5 bases and J by 8 bases; unmatched bases: 3. CDR3 length: 12 amino acids. CDR1 DFQATT and CDR2 SNEGSKA come from the germline V gene (reference sequence). Primed by a sample-barcoded 5' primer and a J-beta primer mix, a second PCR proceeded for about 6 to 11 cycles. TCRdb analysed the 5' RACE reads with MiXCR anew, one entry per CDR3 protein. The sample carries about 1.4 million distinct CDR3 sequences, 45% to 70% recorded once.

J is TRBJ2-3 and V is TRBV20-1; 11 bases agree with TRBD2. Specimen: blood. The clonotype comes from a young man in good health. The CDR3: CSARLAGSTQYF. DNA for the CDR3: TGCAGTGCTCGACTAGCGGGAAGTACGCAGTATTTT.